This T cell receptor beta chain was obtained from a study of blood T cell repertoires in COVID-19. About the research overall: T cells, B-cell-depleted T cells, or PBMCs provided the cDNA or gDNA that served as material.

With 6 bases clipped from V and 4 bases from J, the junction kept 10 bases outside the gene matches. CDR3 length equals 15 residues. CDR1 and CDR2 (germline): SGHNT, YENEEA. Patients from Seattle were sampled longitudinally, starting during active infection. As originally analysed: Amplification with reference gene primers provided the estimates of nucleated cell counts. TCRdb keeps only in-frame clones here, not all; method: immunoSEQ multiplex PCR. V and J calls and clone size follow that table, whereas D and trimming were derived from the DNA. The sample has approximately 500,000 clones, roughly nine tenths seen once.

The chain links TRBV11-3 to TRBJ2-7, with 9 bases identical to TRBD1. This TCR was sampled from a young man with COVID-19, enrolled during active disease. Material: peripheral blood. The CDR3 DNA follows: TGTGCCAGCAGACCCGGACAGGGGAGAAGTTACGAGCAGTACTTC. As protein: CASRPGQGRSYEQYF.